A single sample gave rise to the 17 T cell receptor beta chains below, sequenced in a study of patients and donors after allogeneic stem cell transplantation. TCRdb passed the RT-PCR reads through MiXCR, listing each CDR3 protein once. The sample lists roughly 250,000 distinct CDR3 sequences, 13% to 15% occurring once. Sequences were obtained from blood, either unsorted or a sorted T cell fraction (not recorded which). Source of these receptors: a human donor who was either an allogeneic HSCT recipient or a stem cell or donor lymphocyte infusion donor (not recorded which). It is not recorded whose cells these are; they may come from a transplant donor.

This clonotype was counted at least ten times. This sequence joins TRBV9 and TRBJ1-5; possibly TRBD1 for D (5 bases). CDR1 and CDR2 (germline): SGDLS, YYNGEE. The CDR3 covers 17 residues. The ends were cut back, 4 bases at V and 1 base at J, with 18 bases in the middle. This CDR3 is CASSIDPGPGSNQPQHF. The CDR3 nucleotides are TGTGCCAGCAGCATCGACCCGGGGCCGGGGAGCAATCAGCCCCAGCATTTT.

This clonotype was counted between two and nine times. The DNA for the CDR3 is TGTGCCAGCAGCCCGACAGGGGGACTCCCCTGGGAGCAGTACTTC. It codes for CASSPTGGLPWEQYF. V usage is TRBV3-1 and J usage is TRBJ2-7; TRBD1 agrees at 9 bases. The CDR3 has 15 residues. V trimming: 4 bases; J trimming: 7 bases; junction bases outside the gene matches: 11. Germline CDR1 is LGHDT and CDR2 is YNNKEL (reference sequence).

This clonotype was recorded many times. The CDR3 protein is CASSQGGMNTEAFF. The CDR3 DNA sequence: TGTGCCAGCAGCCAAGGGGGTATGAACACTGAAGCTTTCTTT. The V and J genes are TRBV3-1 and TRBJ1-1; D not certain. Per germline, CDR1 LGHDT and CDR2 YNNKEL (reference sequence). The CDR3 contains 14 residues. V dropped 1 base and J dropped 0 bases, with 6 bases sitting between them.

This chain uses TRBV29-1 with TRBJ1-5, with 8 bases fitting TRBD1. The CDR3 has 14 residues. The V segment lost 6 bases and the J segment 4 bases; nucleotides outside the gene matches: 8. Germline assignment: CDR1 SQVTM and CDR2 ANQGSEA. The CDR3 reads CSVSTGTGNQPQHF. Here the CDR3 DNA reads TGCAGCGTCTCGACCGGGACAGGAAATCAGCCCCAGCATTTT.

This clonotype was counted a few times. The V call is TRBV6-1, the J call TRBJ1-1; D is unresolved. Germline values: CDR1 MNHNS, CDR2 SASEGT. The CDR3 length is 16 residues. Trimming took off 7 bases at V and 4 bases at J, with 22 bases between the two ends. CDR3 loop: CASKTGRTALGTEAFF. DNA for the CDR3: TGTGCCAGCAAGACGGGCAGGACGGCTTTGGGCACTGAAGCTTTCTTT.

J is TRBJ1-2 and V is TRBV6-5; TRBD1 agrees at 8 bases. The germline CDR1 and CDR2 sequences are MNHEY and SVGAGI. J lost 4 bases, V lost 2 bases, and 6 bases had no gene match. There are 15 residues in the CDR3. The CDR3 sequence: CASSYNKDRGYGYTF. The CDR3 nucleotides are TGTGCCAGCAGTTACAACAAAGACAGGGGCTATGGCTACACCTTC.

This clonotype occurred a few times. The chain combines TRBV29-1 with TRBJ1-1; D is uncertain. Trimming took off 4 bases at V and 6 bases at J, with 9 bases between the two ends. Germline V gene data show CDR1 as SQVTM and CDR2 as ANQGSEA. The CDR3 length is 11 residues. Here the CDR3 reads CSVGDLAEAFF. The DNA for the CDR3 is TGCAGCGTTGGCGACTTGGCTGAAGCTTTCTTT.

This clonotype was found many times. This chain uses TRBV29-1 with TRBJ1-1; 7 nucleotides match TRBD1. The CDR3 extends over 13 amino acids. Per germline, CDR1 SQVTM and CDR2 ANQGSEA. J was trimmed by 5 bases and V by 7 bases; bases with no gene match: 10. CDR3 residues: CSDAGGRYTEAFF. CDR3 DNA: TGCAGCGACGCAGGGGGTCGTTATACTGAAGCTTTCTTT.

The gene calls are TRBV29-1 and TRBJ2-2; D may be TRBD1 or TRBD2 (5 bases each). CDR1 is SQVTM, CDR2 ANQGSEA, per germline. The ends were cut back, 3 bases at V and 4 bases at J, with 6 bases in the middle. CDR3 length: 12 residues. CDR3 in DNA: TGCAGCGTTGAGGGGGTCACCGGGGAGCTGTTTTTT. Protein sequence: CSVEGVTGELFF.

The chain uses TRBV20-1 and TRBJ1-2, with D possibly being TRBD1 (5 bases). V was clipped by 5 bases and J by 7 bases, with 8 bases between them. The CDR3 totals 10 residues. The germline gives CDR1 DFQATT, CDR2 SNEGSKA (reference sequence). The CDR3 DNA reads TGCAGTGCTCAGGGTGTTGGCTACACCTTC. Translated: CSAQGVGYTF.

This clonotype was observed many times. The chain is built from TRBV29-1 and TRBJ1-5; 9 bases map to TRBD1. Trimming removed 6 bases from V and 7 bases from J; junction bases left unmatched: 4. This CDR3 has 12 amino acids. CDR1 SQVTM and CDR2 ANQGSEA come from the germline V gene. This CDR3 is CSVWTGDQPQHF. The CDR3, as DNA: TGCAGCGTATGGACAGGGGACCAGCCCCAGCATTTT.

The rearrangement uses TRBV25-1 and TRBJ1-2, with a tentative D call TRBD1 (5 bases). Per germline, CDR1 MGHDK and CDR2 SYGVNS. The CDR3 runs 14 residues. V lost 6 bases and J 5 bases, leaving 16 bases between the germline ends. CDR3 loop: CASSTVGTAYGYTF. As DNA, the CDR3 is TGTGCCAGCAGCACAGTGGGGACGGCTTATGGCTACACCTTC.

V and J are TRBV21-1 and TRBJ2-5; the table's D gene call, TRBD1, was not cross checked with the DNA. TRBV21-1 is a listed pseudogene. This CDR3 has 11 amino acids. For the CDR3, the DNA is TGTGGGGACAAGGTCGAAGAGACCCAGTACTTC. Translated, it gives CGDKVEETQYF.

This clonotype was recorded a few times. In DNA form, the CDR3 reads TGTGCCAGCAGCGCGTGGGGGGGAGGCGCAGATACGCAGTATTTT. Its translation is CASSAWGGGADTQYF. The chain joins TRBV5-6 to TRBJ2-3, with 7 bases fitting TRBD2. V lost 4 bases and J lost 4; bases outside the gene matches: 9. In germline, CDR1 is SGHDT, CDR2 YYEEEE. The CDR3 is 15 residues long.

This clonotype was seen many times. The chain has TRBV7-2 and TRBJ1-1; D is undetermined. Between the trimmed V and J ends, which lost 1 base and 1 base, there was a span of 7 bases. The CDR3 is made up of 14 amino acids. Looked up from germline, CDR1 is SGHTA and CDR2 is FQGNSA. The CDR3 loop is CASSLVRPNTEAFF. The CDR3, as DNA: TGTGCCAGCAGCTTAGTAAGGCCGAACACTGAAGCTTTCTTT.

In this sample, this clonotype turned up a few times. V and J are TRBV20-1 and TRBJ2-7; D is unclear. Germline CDR1 is DFQATT and CDR2 is SNEGSKA (reference sequence). V was cut by 0 bases and J by 2 bases, with 8 bases left in between. CDR3 length: 13 amino acids. CDR3 nucleotide sequence: TGCAGTGCTAGAGACCCGCAGACCTACGAGCAGTACTTC. This translates into CSARDPQTYEQYF.

This clonotype was seen a few times. The chain couples TRBV4-3 to TRBJ2-2, with 7 bases that match TRBD2. The CDR3 loop spans 16 amino acids. Germline V lookup: CDR1 LGHNA, CDR2 YSLEER. The junction had 8 bases not matched to a gene; V was cut back by 4 bases and J by 3 bases. Here the CDR3 reads CASSPRTSGYTGELFF. In nucleotides, the CDR3 is TGCGCCAGCAGCCCACGGACTAGTGGTTACACCGGGGAGCTGTTTTTT.